The rows below give T cell receptor beta chains drawn from one sample of a study of metastatic and nonmetastatic thyroid tumors. TCRdb re-called the PCR reads with MiXCR. Among some 15,000 clones listed, around a third were seen once. The material sequenced was tumor tissue. These receptors originate from a male donor with papillary thyroid cancer or a benign thyroid nodule (not recorded which). Some clones in this sample may be carry-over from other donors' samples. Both conserved end residues are part of each CDR3.

TRBV11-2	TRBJ2-1	CASSFRPSRNEQFF
TRBV7-2	TRBJ2-7	CASSPSGGYEQYF
TRBV5-1	TRBJ1-2	CASGANYGYTF
TRBV20-1	TRBJ2-7	CSARDLGRSYEQYF
TRBV20-1	TRBJ1-5	CSAEPPGQDSNQPQHF
TRBV11-3	TRBJ2-1	CASSLLRGDEQFF
TRBV5-4	TRBJ2-1	CASSLRQGWENEQFF
TRBV4-2	TRBJ2-7	CASSQEADSIYEQYF
TRBV30	TRBJ1-1	CAWSARRDTEAFF
TRBV9	TRBJ2-1	CASSVGTAYNEQFF
TRBV12-3/TRBV12-4	TRBJ2-7	CASSWDSSGQYF
TRBV10-3	TRBJ2-7	CAISGGPWDEQYF
TRBV6-5	TRBJ1-3	CASSYSSTENTIYF
TRBV2	TRBJ1-1	CASNGWENTEAFF
TRBV6-1	TRBJ1-3	CASSLTGEAGNTIYF
TRBV11-2	TRBJ2-7	CASSFFLHEQYF
TRBV7-9	TRBJ2-2	CASSGALQNTGELFF
TRBV19	TRBJ2-2	CASSIKQGNTGELFF
TRBV28	TRBJ2-7	CASSLRVSAYEQYF
TRBV6-1	TRBJ2-7	CASSEGTSGPYEQYF
TRBV6-1	TRBJ2-6	CASRTGGSVSGANVLTF
TRBV28	TRBJ1-5	CASSLSVWGSGNQPQHF
TRBV5-1	TRBJ1-2	CASSPDTYGYTF
TRBV5-1	TRBJ1-1	CASSLLGRPTGNTEAFF
TRBV3-1	TRBJ2-2	CASSQGGWNTGELFF
TRBV20-1	TRBJ2-2	CSADRRQGRNTGELFF
TRBV11-3	TRBJ2-1	CASSLGDSNEQFF
TRBV24-1	TRBJ1-1	CATSHTRDDTEAFF
TRBV6-2/TRBV6-3	TRBJ1-5	CASSYHPTGPEGQPQHF
TRBV6-2/TRBV6-3	TRBJ2-1	CASSYGLYNEQFF
TRBV14	TRBJ1-2	CASSQGGRSGYTF
TRBV2	TRBJ2-1	CASSEAFFGPSYNEQFF
TRBV5-1	TRBJ1-2	CASSLGEGGYTF
TRBV27	TRBJ2-1	CASSPRTGAYNEQFF
TRBV9	TRBJ1-4	CARSVTGGNETLFF
TRBV5-1	TRBJ2-1	CASGHGTLNEQFF
TRBV12-3/TRBV12-4	TRBJ2-3	CASRLAGASTDTQYF
TRBV7-9	TRBJ1-6	CASSFGNSPLHF
TRBV11-2	TRBJ2-1	CASSQPTQLLGNEQFF
TRBV7-3	TRBJ2-3	CASSLAGPLTDTQYF
TRBV6-1	TRBJ2-7	CASSRGGREQYF
TRBV5-1	TRBJ1-1	CASSFSGENTEAFF
TRBV30	TRBJ1-1	CAWSVNTEAFF
TRBV11-3	TRBJ2-7	CASSLGRDRAEQYF
TRBV28	TRBJ2-7	CASSLVAGPSYEQYF
TRBV6-1	TRBJ1-2	CASSERGSRGGYTF
TRBV6-6	TRBJ1-1	CASSSQGANTEAFF
TRBV5-1	TRBJ2-2	CASSLVGTGELFF